The 32 T cell receptor beta chains below come from one sample, sequenced in a study of PD-1 blockade in classical Hodgkin lymphoma. No patient escaped relapse after autologous stem cell transplantation, and brentuximab vedotin exposure varied. Repertoires were generated with immunoSEQ multiplex PCR, while TCRdb's copy carries only in-frame clones and drops some. The sample gives approximately 84,000 clones, roughly 90% of which show up once; less than 25% is in the top ten. Material: peripheral blood mononuclear cells (PBMCs), obtained at baseline. These receptors were obtained from a human donor with classical Hodgkin lymphoma.

V is TRBV11-1 and J is TRBJ2-3, with 9 bases that match TRBD2. The J segment lost 1 base and the V segment lost 6 bases, leaving 5 bases of the junction unmatched. The CDR3 length is 15 residues. Germline assignment: CDR1 SGHAT and CDR2 FQDESV (reference sequence). The CDR3 sequence: CASRLSGRGTDTQYF. CDR3 DNA: TGTGCCAGCAGGCTTAGCGGGAGAGGCACAGATACGCAGTATTTT.

This clone has only one observation. The chain uses TRBV5-1 and TRBJ2-1, with D uncertain. The V gene lost 2 bases and the J gene lost 1 base, with 10 bases spanning the gap. The length of the CDR3 is 15 residues. Per the germline V gene, CDR1 is SGHRS and CDR2 is YFSETQ. Here the CDR3 reads CASSFVLPSYNEQFF. As DNA, the CDR3 is TGCGCCAGCAGCTTCGTACTACCTTCCTACAATGAGCAGTTCTTC.

V and J are TRBV5-4 and TRBJ2-7, with TRBD2 matching over 7 bases. The CDR3 extends over 14 amino acids. V lost 2 bases to trimming and J lost 8 bases; unmatched junction nucleotides: 10. Germline assignment: CDR1 SGHNT and CDR2 YYREEE (reference sequence). CDR3 coding DNA: TGTGCCAGCAGCTTTTCCAGCGGGAATCCCCAGCAGTACTTC. It is translated as CASSFSSGNPQQYF.

This clone was seen just once. This sequence joins TRBV7-9 and TRBJ2-3; maybe TRBD1 (6 bases). V was clipped by 8 bases and J by 1 base, with 13 bases between them. CDR3 length: 14 amino acids. Per the germline V gene, CDR1 is SEHNR and CDR2 is FQNEAQ (reference sequence). The CDR3 loop is CASRSQGRTDTQYF. CDR3 in DNA: TGTGCCAGCCGTTCGCAGGGGCGCACAGATACGCAGTATTTT.

The rearrangement joins TRBV7-2 to TRBJ2-7, with 7 bases aligning to TRBD1. Germline-derived CDR1 and CDR2 are SGHTA and FQGNSA. The V segment lost 1 base and the J segment 4 bases; nucleotides outside the gene matches: 7. This CDR3 comprises 15 residues. CDR3 nucleotide sequence: TGTGCCAGCAGCTTAGGGGTGGACAGGTCGTACGAGCAGTACTTC. Encoded protein: CASSLGVDRSYEQYF.

The genes are TRBV6-5 and TRBJ1-3, with 7 positions matching TRBD1. The CDR3 contains 15 residues. Germline loops: CDR1 MNHEY, CDR2 SVGAGI. After removal of 6 bases from V and 2 bases from J, the junction contained 7 bases not matched to a gene. CDR3: CASRPPQGAGNTIYF. In nucleotides, the CDR3 is TGTGCCAGCAGGCCACCTCAGGGGGCTGGAAACACCATATATTTT.

The gene calls are TRBV29-1 and TRBJ1-3; D ambiguous. CDR1 is SQVTM, CDR2 ANQGSEA, per germline. The CDR3 sequence is 13 residues long. V was shortened by 4 bases and J by 3 bases, with 10 bases between the two germline ends. The CDR3 sequence: CSVVSLGGNTIYF. DNA of the CDR3: TGCAGCGTTGTTTCCTTGGGTGGAAACACCATATATTTT.

This rearrangement joins TRBV29-1 to TRBJ2-7, with 13 bases aligning to TRBD2. J gave up 0 bases and V 6 bases, and 8 bases lay outside the gene matches. This CDR3 has 16 amino acids. Germline values: CDR1 SQVTM, CDR2 ANQGSEA. This CDR3 reads CSVEGLAGLSSYEQYF. In nucleotides, the CDR3 is TGCAGCGTCGAGGGACTAGCGGGATTAAGCTCCTACGAGCAGTACTTC.

The chain employs TRBV4-2 and TRBJ2-7, with a tentative D call TRBD2 (5 bases). V was clipped by 0 bases and J by 3 bases, with 30 bases between them. Germline CDR1 and CDR2: LGHNA and YNFKEQ. The CDR3 runs to 21 residues. Here the CDR3 DNA reads TGTGCCAGCAGCCAAGATAACGATCGAGGGAAGAGCTGGTTTAGAGGCTACGAGCAGTACTTC. Its protein product is CASSQDNDRGKSWFRGYEQYF.

The genes are TRBV28 and TRBJ1-5; D ambiguous. Germline loops: CDR1 MDHEN, CDR2 SYDVKM. V dropped 5 bases and J dropped 2 bases, with 13 bases sitting between them. CDR3 length equals 15 residues. The CDR3 DNA is TGTGCCAGCAGTCCCGACCGGGAAGGCAATCAGCCCCAGCATTTT. Its translation: CASSPDREGNQPQHF.

This chain joins TRBV28 and TRBJ1-1; D remains ambiguous. V was trimmed by 2 bases and J by 8 bases, leaving 9 bases between them. Germline V gene lookup returns CDR1 MDHEN and CDR2 SYDVKM. There are 12 residues in the CDR3. CDR3 DNA: TGTGCCAGCAGTTTACTCGGAGTAGAAGCTTTCTTT. It codes for CASSLLGVEAFF.

This clone appeared once. The chain links TRBV5-5 to TRBJ2-7; 12 nucleotides align to TRBD2. Trimming at V came to 3 bases and at J to 5 bases, leaving 9 bases not matched to a gene. Germline assignment: CDR1 SGHKS and CDR2 YYEKEE (reference sequence). CDR3 size: 16 residues. CDR3 residues: CASSWELAGGSDEQYF. In DNA, the CDR3 is TGTGCCAGCAGCTGGGAGCTAGCGGGAGGGTCTGACGAGCAGTACTTC.

The chain couples TRBV5-4 to TRBJ2-7; D unclear. CDR3 length equals 11 residues. V shed 2 bases and J shed 5 bases, with 5 bases lying between them. Germline V gene data show CDR1 as SGHNT and CDR2 as YYREEE (reference sequence). CDR3 bases: TGTGCCAGCAGCTTTTCCAACGAGCAGTACTTC. It yields the protein CASSFSNEQYF.

The chain carries TRBV5-1 and TRBJ1-1, with D uncertain. CDR1 is SGHRS, CDR2 YFSETQ, per germline. With 2 bases removed from V and 1 base from J, the gap between germline ends came to 9 bases. The CDR3 has 14 residues. The CDR3 nucleotides are TGCGCCAGCAGCTTTACAGTGGGGAACACTGAAGCTTTCTTT. This translates into CASSFTVGNTEAFF.

The chain is built from TRBV11-2 and TRBJ2-1, with TRBD2 as a possible D gene (6 bases). This CDR3 has 15 residues. Germline V gene sequence: CDR1 SGHAT, CDR2 FQNNGV. With 5 bases removed from V and 4 bases from J, the gap between germline ends came to 15 bases. CDR3 residues: CASSPPGLIYNEQFF. The CDR3, as DNA: TGTGCCAGCAGCCCTCCGGGACTGATATACAATGAGCAGTTCTTC.

The chain is built from TRBV28 and TRBJ1-2; 7 bases are shared with TRBD1. CDR3 length equals 15 residues. CDR1 and CDR2 (germline): MDHEN, SYDVKM. Trimming at V came to 3 bases and at J to 3 bases, leaving 7 bases not matched to a gene. The CDR3 DNA is TGTGCCAGCAGTTTGTTGGCAGGGGGGGACTATGGCTACACCTTC. Protein product: CASSLLAGGDYGYTF.

J is TRBJ1-2 and V is TRBV30; D not certain. The CDR3 covers 12 residues. Germline V gene lookup returns CDR1 GTSNPN and CDR2 SVGIG (reference sequence). V lost 4 bases to trimming and J lost 0 bases, with 6 bases between them. The chain's CDR3 is CAWTVSNYGYTF. In DNA, the CDR3 is TGTGCCTGGACAGTCTCTAACTATGGCTACACCTTC.

The J gene is TRBJ1-5, the V gene TRBV19, with no clear D. This CDR3 has 15 amino acids. Trimming left V 2 bases short and J 3 bases short, with 11 bases between. In germline, CDR1 is LNHDA, CDR2 SQIVND (reference sequence). The CDR3 loop reads CASSIRGRDNQPQHF. Here the CDR3 DNA reads TGTGCCAGTAGTATACGAGGGAGAGACAATCAGCCCCAGCATTTT.

The rearrangement links TRBV2 to TRBJ2-7; unclear D gene. The V end lost 7 bases, the J end lost 0 bases, and 19 bases lay between the germline ends. CDR3 size: 16 residues. Germline V gene sequence: CDR1 SNHLY, CDR2 FYNNEI. CDR3 residues: CASTPVEISHSYEQYF. The DNA for the CDR3 is TGTGCCAGCACCCCCGTCGAGATTTCCCACTCCTACGAGCAGTACTTC.

The rearrangement joins TRBV30 to TRBJ1-5; D remains unclear. The V gene's germline CDR1 is GTSNPN and CDR2 SVGIG (reference sequence). The CDR3 is 12 amino acids. Trimming took off 5 bases at V and 7 bases at J, with 12 bases between the two ends. The CDR3 spells CAWPPRRQPQHF. Here the CDR3 DNA reads TGTGCCTGGCCCCCAAGGAGGCAGCCCCAGCATTTT.

The CDR3 loop is CASSATGVTYEQYF. In nucleotides, the CDR3 is TGTGCCAGCAGTGCCACAGGGGTGACTTACGAGCAGTACTTC. This chain joins TRBV6-1 and TRBJ2-7; 7 positions match TRBD1. V lost 4 bases, J lost 4 bases, and 7 bases stayed unmatched. The CDR3 runs 14 residues. Germline lookup yields CDR1 MNHNS and CDR2 SASEGT.

The chain links TRBV27 to TRBJ2-7; 7 bases match TRBD1. The V segment lost 4 bases and the J segment 2 bases; nucleotides outside the gene matches: 8. This CDR3 spans 15 amino acids. From germline, CDR1 is MNHEY and CDR2 SMNVEV (reference sequence). CDR3 region: CASSYPGTVTYEQYF. Written as DNA, the CDR3 is TGTGCCAGCAGTTACCCCGGGACAGTCACCTACGAGCAGTACTTC.

The chain combines TRBV28 with TRBJ2-1; the match to TRBD2 covers 9 bases. This CDR3 spans 13 amino acids. With V trimmed by 7 bases and J by 9 bases, 7 bases remained unmatched. The germline V gene has CDR1 MDHEN and CDR2 SYDVKM. Here the CDR3 reads CASTPPREGEQFF. The DNA of the CDR3 is TGTGCCAGCACCCCACCGCGGGAGGGTGAGCAGTTCTTC.

The gene calls are TRBV7-6 and TRBJ2-5; D may be TRBD2 (6 bases). This CDR3 region has 15 residues. V lost 2 bases to trimming and J lost 2 bases, with 12 bases between them. Germline CDR1 SGHVS, CDR2 FNYEAQ. CDR3 sequence (DNA): TGTGCCAGCAGCTTAAAGCGGGTGGGGCAAGAGACCCAGTACTTC. Protein product: CASSLKRVGQETQYF.

The rearrangement joins TRBV10-3 to TRBJ2-1, with D perhaps matching TRBD1 (6 bases). Trimming removed 6 bases from V and 7 bases from J, with 10 bases in between. The CDR3 totals 12 residues. Germline-derived CDR1 and CDR2 are ENHRY and SYGVKD. The DNA of the CDR3 is TGTGCCATCAGCCTAGGGGGTAATGAGCAGTTCTTC. Encoded protein: CAISLGGNEQFF.

The CDR3 sequence is CASSIGRDSSTGAFF. The CDR3 coding sequence is TGTGCCAGTAGTATAGGTCGGGACAGTTCCACTGGGGCTTTCTTT. The chain combines TRBV19 with TRBJ1-1, with TRBD1 matching over 7 bases. Germline lookup yields CDR1 LNHDA and CDR2 SQIVND (reference sequence). Trimming cost V 1 base and J 11 bases; bases outside gene matches: 13. The CDR3 runs to 15 residues.

The chain has TRBV11-2 and TRBJ1-3, with a weak D call TRBD1 (5 bases). The germline CDR1 and CDR2 sequences are SGHAT and FQNNGV. CDR3 length: 15 residues. Trimming pared 4 bases from V and 11 bases from J, leaving 21 bases between. The CDR3 DNA reads as TGTGCCAGCAGCTCCAGATGGGGGGGGATAGATCCCATATATTTT. Translating it yields CASSSRWGGIDPIYF.

V gene TRBV19 combines with J gene TRBJ1-5; 10 bases agree with TRBD1. The trim removed 7 bases at V and 1 base at J, leaving 4 bases unmatched. Per germline, CDR1 LNHDA and CDR2 SQIVND (reference sequence). CDR3 length: 15 amino acids. CDR3 in amino acids: CASNPDRGSNQPQHF. In DNA, the CDR3 is TGTGCCAGTAATCCGGACAGGGGGAGCAATCAGCCCCAGCATTTT.

This clone was seen more than once but under ten times. J is TRBJ1-2 and V is TRBV11-2; D is uncertain. The germline V and J ends were trimmed by 1 base and 8 bases, with 14 bases remaining between them. This CDR3 has 14 amino acids. The germline gives CDR1 SGHAT, CDR2 FQNNGV. The CDR3 loop is CASSLVYIPLGYTF. CDR3 bases: TGTGCCAGCAGCTTAGTATATATACCTCTAGGCTACACCTTC.

The J gene is TRBJ1-5, the V gene TRBV5-6, with D unresolved. With 0 bases removed from V and 2 bases from J, the gap between germline ends came to 9 bases. The CDR3 has 15 amino acids. Germline-derived CDR1 and CDR2 are SGHDT and YYEEEE. The CDR3: CASSLGHLGNQPQHF. The CDR3 DNA is TGTGCCAGCAGCTTGGGCCACCTGGGCAATCAGCCCCAGCATTTT.

J is TRBJ1-1 and V is TRBV19, with D possibly matching TRBD1 (5 bases). V lost 8 bases to trimming and J lost 3 bases, with 16 bases between them. Germline assignment: CDR1 LNHDA and CDR2 SQIVND (reference sequence). This CDR3 contains 14 residues. The CDR3 DNA follows: TGTGCCAGTGCCCTTTGGGGGGGGGACACTGAAGCTTTCTTT. Its translation is CASALWGGDTEAFF.

The V and J genes are TRBV7-2 and TRBJ1-4; D not resolved. The CDR3 contains 14 residues. V gave up 5 bases and J gave up 2 bases, with 9 bases separating them. Germline V CDR1 and CDR2: SGHTA, FQGNSA. In DNA form, the CDR3 reads TGTGCCAGCAGCCTTACGGGGACTAATGAAAAACTGTTTTTT. As protein: CASSLTGTNEKLFF.